The rows below give T cell receptor beta chains drawn from one sample of a study of CD8+CD57+ T cells in acquired aplastic anemia. TCRdb fed the reads into MiXCR, producing one record per CDR3 protein. The sample includes some 160,000 distinct CDR3 sequences, around half of them seen just once. The sequenced sample consisted of sorted CD4+, CD8+, or CD8+CD57+ T cells (not recorded which) from PBMCs. These receptors came from a human donor with aplastic anemia. The CDR3 runs from the conserved cysteine through the conserved F or W. The D gene is left open where the match is weak. Size values are once, few and many counts, or a class for expanded clones, and some rows have none.

clone_size	v_call	j_call	d_call	cdr3_nt	cdr3_aa
many	TRBV11-2	TRBJ2-4	NA	TGTGCCAGCAGCTCCCAATTATCAGGGGTAAACATTCAGTACTTC	CASSSQLSGVNIQYF
NA	TRBV2	TRBJ2-7	NA	TGTGCCAGCAGCGTACGGGGTGCTGGAGAGCAGTACTTC	CASSVRGAGEQYF
NA	TRBV4-2	TRBJ1-1	TRBD1	TGTGCCAGCAGCCAAGATTGGGGACAGTCGGAAGCTTTCTTT	CASSQDWGQSEAFF
many	TRBV11-2	TRBJ2-3	NA	TGTGCCAGCAGCCCTGGACGCCCACGAGGACCAGATACGCAGTATTTT	CASSPGRPRGPDTQYF
many	TRBV6-1	TRBJ2-3	NA	TGTGCCAGCACCTACGGGGATGGCGGCACAGATACGCAGTATTTT	CASTYGDGGTDTQYF
medium-sized	TRBV2	TRBJ2-3	NA	TGTGCCAGCAGTGGACCGTACACAGATACGCAGTATTTT	CASSGPYTDTQYF
once	TRBV5-1	TRBJ1-6	TRBD1	TGCGCCAGCAGCCGAGGACAGGGGAATAATTCACCCCTCCACTTT	CASSRGQGNNSPLHF
NA	TRBV4-3	TRBJ2-7	NA	TGCGCCAGCAGCCAAGCAAGAGGTTCGCTCGAGCAGTACTTC	CASSQARGSLEQYF
NA	TRBV20-1	TRBJ1-5	NA	TGCAGTGCTAGAGATTTTGGGGGTATAAGCCAGCCCCAGCATTTT	CSARDFGGISQPQHF
many	TRBV7-8	TRBJ2-5	NA	TGTGCCAGCAGCTTCGGTCCCCAAGAGACCCAGTACTTC	CASSFGPQETQYF
NA	TRBV10-3	TRBJ1-1	TRBD1	TGTGCCACCGAGACAGGGGAGAACACTGAAGCTTTCTTT	CATETGENTEAFF
NA	TRBV2	TRBJ1-2	NA	TGTGCCAGCAGTGAAACCAGATTTAACTATGGCTACACCTTC	CASSETRFNYGYTF
NA	TRBV15	TRBJ1-1	NA	TGTGCCACCAGCAGAGATAGGAACCGGGCCGGTGAAGCTTTCTTT	CATSRDRNRAGEAFF
NA	TRBV7-6	TRBJ1-5	NA	TGTGCCAGCAGCCAATGGCCTGATCAGCCCCAGCATTTT	CASSQWPDQPQHF
NA	TRBV7-9	TRBJ1-1	TRBD1	TGTGCCAGCAGACAAGGACAGGGCTCCAACACTGAAGCTTTCTTT	CASRQGQGSNTEAFF
NA	TRBV7-8	TRBJ1-1	NA	TGTGCCAGCAGCTTCCAACAGGGTGCGAACACTGAAGCTTTCTTT	CASSFQQGANTEAFF
many	TRBV20-1	TRBJ1-2	NA	TGCAGTGCTAGAGACGACGGGGCCTTCTATGGCTACACCTTC	CSARDDGAFYGYTF
many	TRBV2	TRBJ2-6	NA	TGTGCCATCCGGAGGGCTGGGGCCAACGTCCTGACTTTC	CAIRRAGANVLTF
NA	TRBV4-2	TRBJ2-2	TRBD1	TGTGCCAGCTCACAAGGGACAGGGAAGAACACCGGGGAGCCGTTTTTT	CASSQGTGKNTGEPFF
NA	TRBV10-1	TRBJ2-6	NA	TGCGCCAGCAGTGTAGATTCTGGGGCCAACGTCCTGACTTTC	CASSVDSGANVLTF
many	TRBV12-3/TRBV12-4	TRBJ1-2	NA	TGTGCCAGCAGTTTTTCGGGCTATGGCTACACCTTC	CASSFSGYGYTF
NA	TRBV7-2	TRBJ2-7	TRBD2	TGTGCCAGCAGACTAGCGGCGGGGGAGCAGTACTTC	CASRLAAGEQYF
few	TRBV2	TRBJ2-5	TRBD2	TGTGCCAGCAGCCGGGGGGGCGAAGAGACCCAGTACTTC	CASSRGGEETQYF
NA	TRBV20-1	TRBJ1-6	NA	TGCAGTGCTAAGACCGGGAACTATAATTCACCCCTCCACTTT	CSAKTGNYNSPLHF
few	TRBV7-9	TRBJ2-3	NA	TGTGCCAGCAGCCCTGATTATACGCAGTATTTT	CASSPDYTQYF
NA	TRBV7-8	TRBJ2-3	TRBD1	TGTGCCAGCAGCTTCGGGACAGGCCACAATGAGCAGTATTTT	CASSFGTGHNEQYF